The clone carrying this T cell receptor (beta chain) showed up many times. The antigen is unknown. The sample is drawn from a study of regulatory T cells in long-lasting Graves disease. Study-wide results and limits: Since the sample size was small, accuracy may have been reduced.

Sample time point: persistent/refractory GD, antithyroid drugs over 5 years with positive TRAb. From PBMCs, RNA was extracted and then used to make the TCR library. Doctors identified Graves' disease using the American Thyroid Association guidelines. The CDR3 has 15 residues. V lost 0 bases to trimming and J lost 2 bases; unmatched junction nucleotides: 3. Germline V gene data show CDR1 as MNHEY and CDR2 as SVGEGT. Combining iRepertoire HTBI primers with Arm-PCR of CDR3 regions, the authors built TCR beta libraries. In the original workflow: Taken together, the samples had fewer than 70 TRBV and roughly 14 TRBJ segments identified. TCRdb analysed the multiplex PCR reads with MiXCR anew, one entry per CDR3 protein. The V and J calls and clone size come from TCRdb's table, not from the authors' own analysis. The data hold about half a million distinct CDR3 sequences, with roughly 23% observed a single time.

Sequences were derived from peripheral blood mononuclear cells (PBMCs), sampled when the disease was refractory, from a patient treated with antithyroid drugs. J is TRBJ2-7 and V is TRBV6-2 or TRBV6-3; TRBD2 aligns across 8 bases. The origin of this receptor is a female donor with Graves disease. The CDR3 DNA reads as TGTGCCAGCAGTTACTCGACGGGAGGGCCCTACGAGCAGTACTTC. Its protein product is CASSYSTGGPYEQYF.